This T cell receptor beta chain is drawn from a study of CD8+CD57+ T cells in acquired aplastic anemia. In the study overall: Across the sorted CD4+ and CD8+ cells, DNA amounts averaged 3.2 ug. General study points: Patients and controls shared 25 to 35 CD8+ CDR3 sequences, highly expressed in patients.

The template used for profiling TCR beta VDJ and CDR3 was genomic DNA. TCRdb passed the reads through MiXCR, listing each CDR3 protein once. The sample carries about 40,000 distinct CDR3 sequences, less than 65% recorded once. With V trimmed by 8 bases and J by 8 bases, 11 bases remained unmatched. The CDR3 has 13 residues. The authors sequenced patients whose flow cytometry had shown CD8+CD57+ cell expansion. Severe acquired aplastic anemia was present in every patient. Untreated patients provided the blood samples, with no therapy given before sampling. Comment on this clonotype: Its antigen is still unknown.

The J gene is TRBJ2-7, the V gene TRBV12-3 or TRBV12-4; 8 positions agree with TRBD1. The material sequenced was sorted CD4+, CD8+, or CD8+CD57+ T cells (not recorded which) from PBMCs. The clonotype was recovered from a human donor with aplastic anemia. The CDR3 region has the DNA TGTGCCAGCGAGGTAGCGGACAGGGTGAAGCAGTACTTC. This sequence encodes CASEVADRVKQYF.